This T cell receptor beta chain was obtained from a study of shared clonotypes between healthy human individuals. To note about this clone: Other nucleotide sequences in the sample specify the same CDR3.

Splitting of CD4+ cells produced CD45RA+ naive and CD45RA-negative memory subsets. Replicate sorted-subset PCRs were loaded with approximately 190 ng DNA, 29,000 or so T cell genomes. The method was immunoSEQ multiplex PCR; TCRdb's version includes in-frame clones alone and lacks a portion of them. The sample gives 2,500,000 or so clones, roughly nine tenths of which show up once; over 0.12% is in the top ten. The clonotype was recovered from a man younger than 35 in good health. The sequencing input was naive CD4+ T cells sorted from blood. The subset here: CD45RA+ positively selected.

For the CDR3, the DNA is TGTGCCAGCAGCTTGACAGCGAACACTGAAGCTTTCTTT. It yields the protein CASSLTANTEAFF. The chain couples TRBV7-6 to TRBJ1-1; D might be TRBD1 (5 bases). The V end was cut by 3 bases, the J end by 1 base, with 6 bases between. This CDR3 contains 13 residues. The V gene's germline CDR1 is SGHVS and CDR2 FNYEAQ.